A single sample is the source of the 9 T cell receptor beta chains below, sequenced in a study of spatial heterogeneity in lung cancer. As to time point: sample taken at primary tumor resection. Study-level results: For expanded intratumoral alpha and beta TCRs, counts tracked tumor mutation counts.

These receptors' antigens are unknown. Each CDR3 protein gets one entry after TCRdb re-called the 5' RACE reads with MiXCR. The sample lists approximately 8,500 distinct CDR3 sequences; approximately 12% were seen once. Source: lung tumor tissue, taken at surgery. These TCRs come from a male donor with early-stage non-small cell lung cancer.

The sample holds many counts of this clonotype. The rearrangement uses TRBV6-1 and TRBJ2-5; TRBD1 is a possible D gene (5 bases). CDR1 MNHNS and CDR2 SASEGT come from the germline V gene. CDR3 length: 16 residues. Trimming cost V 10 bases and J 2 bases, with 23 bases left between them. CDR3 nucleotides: TGTGCCACCTCTCCTGGGGCAGGCTTGAGTCAAGAGACCCAGTACTTC. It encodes CATSPGAGLSQETQYF.

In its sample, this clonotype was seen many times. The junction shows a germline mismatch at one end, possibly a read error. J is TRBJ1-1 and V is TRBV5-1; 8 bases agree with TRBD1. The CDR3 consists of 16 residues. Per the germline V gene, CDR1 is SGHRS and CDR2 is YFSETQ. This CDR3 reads CVSSRLPDRGATEAFF. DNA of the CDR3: TGCGTCAGCAGCCGTTTACCCGACAGGGGCGCCACTGAAGCTTTCTTT.

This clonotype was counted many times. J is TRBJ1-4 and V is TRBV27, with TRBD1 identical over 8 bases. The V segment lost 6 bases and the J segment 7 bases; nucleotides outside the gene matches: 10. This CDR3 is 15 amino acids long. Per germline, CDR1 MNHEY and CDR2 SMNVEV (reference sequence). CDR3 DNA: TGTGCCAGCAGAAGGACAGGGTTGAGTATTGAAAAACTGTTTTTT. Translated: CASRRTGLSIEKLFF.

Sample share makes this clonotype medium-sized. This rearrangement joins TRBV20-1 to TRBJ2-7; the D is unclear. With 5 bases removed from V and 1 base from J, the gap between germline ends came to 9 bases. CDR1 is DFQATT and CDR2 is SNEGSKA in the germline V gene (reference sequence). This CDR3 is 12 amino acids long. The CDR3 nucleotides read TGCAGTGCTGGCGACTTTTCCTACGAGCAGTACTTC. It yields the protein CSAGDFSYEQYF.

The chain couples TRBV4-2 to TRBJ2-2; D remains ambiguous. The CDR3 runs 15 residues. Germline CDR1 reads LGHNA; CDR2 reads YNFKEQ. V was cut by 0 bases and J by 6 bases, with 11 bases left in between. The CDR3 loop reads CASSQEVRISGELFF. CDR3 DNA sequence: TGTGCCAGCAGCCAAGAGGTCCGTATCTCCGGGGAGCTGTTTTTT.

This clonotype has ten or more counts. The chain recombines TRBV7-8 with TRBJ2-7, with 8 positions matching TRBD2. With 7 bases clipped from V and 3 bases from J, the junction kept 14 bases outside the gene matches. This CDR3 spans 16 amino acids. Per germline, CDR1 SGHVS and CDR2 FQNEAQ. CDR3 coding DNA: TGTGCCAGCACCTCTGTAAGTAGCGGGAAGGTCTACGAGCAGTACTTC. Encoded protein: CASTSVSSGKVYEQYF.

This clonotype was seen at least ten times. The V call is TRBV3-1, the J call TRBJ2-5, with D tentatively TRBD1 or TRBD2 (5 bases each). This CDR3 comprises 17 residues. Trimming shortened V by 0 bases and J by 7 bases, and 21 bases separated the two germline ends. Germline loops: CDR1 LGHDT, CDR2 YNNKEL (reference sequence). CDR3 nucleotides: TGTGCCAGCAGCCAAGACCCCGGGGCCAGGGCTGAAGGGACCCAGTACTTC. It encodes CASSQDPGARAEGTQYF.

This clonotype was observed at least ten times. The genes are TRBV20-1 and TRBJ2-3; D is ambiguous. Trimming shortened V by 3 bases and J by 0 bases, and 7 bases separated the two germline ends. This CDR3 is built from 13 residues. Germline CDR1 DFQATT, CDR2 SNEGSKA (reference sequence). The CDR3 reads CSASRASTDTQYF. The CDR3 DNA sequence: TGCAGTGCTAGCCGGGCGAGCACAGATACGCAGTATTTT.

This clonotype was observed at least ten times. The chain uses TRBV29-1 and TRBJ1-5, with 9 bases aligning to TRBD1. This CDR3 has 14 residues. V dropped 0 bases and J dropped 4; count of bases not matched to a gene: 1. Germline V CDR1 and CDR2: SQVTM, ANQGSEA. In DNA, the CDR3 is TGCAGCGTTGAAGAGACAGGGGGGAATCAGCCCCAGCATTTT. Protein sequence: CSVEETGGNQPQHF.